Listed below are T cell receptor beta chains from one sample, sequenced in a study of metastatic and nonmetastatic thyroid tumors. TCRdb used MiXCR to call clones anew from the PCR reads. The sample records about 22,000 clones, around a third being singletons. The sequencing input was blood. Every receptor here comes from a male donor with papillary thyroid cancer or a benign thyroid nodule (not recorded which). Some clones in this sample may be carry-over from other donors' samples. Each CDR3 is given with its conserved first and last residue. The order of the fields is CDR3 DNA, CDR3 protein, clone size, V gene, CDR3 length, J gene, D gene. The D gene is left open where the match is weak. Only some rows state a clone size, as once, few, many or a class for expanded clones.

cdr3_nt: TGTGCCAGCAGCAGGGAAATAGACTCCTACGAGCAGTACTTC
cdr3_aa: CASSREIDSYEQYF
clone_size: medium-sized
v_call: TRBV4-2
cdr3_length: 14
j_call: TRBJ2-7
d_call: NA

cdr3_nt: TGTGCCAGCAGCCCCGAGACAGGGTGGGCTTTCTTT
cdr3_aa: CASSPETGWAFF
clone_size: many
v_call: TRBV3-1
cdr3_length: 12
j_call: TRBJ1-1
d_call: TRBD1

cdr3_nt: TGTGCCAGCAGCTTATCAGGCGTCAAGACCCAGTACTTC
cdr3_aa: CASSLSGVKTQYF
clone_size: NA
v_call: TRBV13
cdr3_length: 13
j_call: TRBJ2-5
d_call: NA

cdr3_nt: TGTGCCAGCTCACCGGGGTGGGAGCAGTACTTC
cdr3_aa: CASSPGWEQYF
clone_size: NA
v_call: TRBV18
cdr3_length: 11
j_call: TRBJ2-7
d_call: NA

cdr3_nt: TGTGCCAGCAGGCCCGGACAGGCCAGGGGCTACGAGCAGTACTTC
cdr3_aa: CASRPGQARGYEQYF
clone_size: few
v_call: TRBV6-2/TRBV6-3
cdr3_length: 15
j_call: TRBJ2-7
d_call: TRBD1

cdr3_nt: TGTGCCAGCAGTTGGGACGAGACCGAGACCCAGTACTTC
cdr3_aa: CASSWDETETQYF
clone_size: few
v_call: TRBV27
cdr3_length: 13
j_call: TRBJ2-5
d_call: NA

cdr3_nt: TGTGCCAGCAGCACAGGGAGCTACGAGCAGTACTTC
cdr3_aa: CASSTGSYEQYF
clone_size: many
v_call: TRBV28
cdr3_length: 12
j_call: TRBJ2-7
d_call: NA

cdr3_nt: TGTGCCAGTAGTATGGGGACTAGCGGGGCACAGTACTTC
cdr3_aa: CASSMGTSGAQYF
clone_size: few
v_call: TRBV19
cdr3_length: 13
j_call: TRBJ2-7
d_call: TRBD2

cdr3_nt: TGTGCCAGCAGTTTACCGCTCCGGACAGGGCAAGAGACCCAGTACTTC
cdr3_aa: CASSLPLRTGQETQYF
clone_size: NA
v_call: TRBV27
cdr3_length: 16
j_call: TRBJ2-5
d_call: TRBD1

cdr3_nt: TGTGCCAGCAGCCCCACGACAGGGGACCATCCGAACAATGAGCAGTTCTTC
cdr3_aa: CASSPTTGDHPNNEQFF
clone_size: medium-sized
v_call: TRBV7-6
cdr3_length: 17
j_call: TRBJ2-1
d_call: TRBD1

cdr3_nt: TGTGCCAGCAGTCCCACTAGCGGGATGAACACCGGGGAGCTGTTTTTT
cdr3_aa: CASSPTSGMNTGELFF
clone_size: NA
v_call: TRBV2
cdr3_length: 16
j_call: TRBJ2-2
d_call: TRBD2

cdr3_nt: TGTGCCAGCAGTGAAAGGGGAACTCGAGACACCGGGGAGCTGTTTTTT
cdr3_aa: CASSERGTRDTGELFF
clone_size: once
v_call: TRBV2
cdr3_length: 16
j_call: TRBJ2-2
d_call: NA

cdr3_nt: TGTGCCAGCAGCTATCTACCGGGCCAAGAGTACTACGAGCAGTACTTC
cdr3_aa: CASSYLPGQEYYEQYF
clone_size: NA
v_call: TRBV11-1
cdr3_length: 16
j_call: TRBJ2-7
d_call: NA

cdr3_nt: TGTGCCAGCAGCTTAGGGGTTAGCGGGCGGCTCAATGAGCAGTTCTTC
cdr3_aa: CASSLGVSGRLNEQFF
clone_size: NA
v_call: TRBV11-2
cdr3_length: 16
j_call: TRBJ2-1
d_call: TRBD2

cdr3_nt: TGCGCCAGCAGCCAAGAGGTCATTAGCACAGATACGCAGTATTTT
cdr3_aa: CASSQEVISTDTQYF
clone_size: NA
v_call: TRBV4-3
cdr3_length: 15
j_call: TRBJ2-3
d_call: NA

cdr3_nt: TGTGCCAGCAGCGTAGACAACGGTACGCCGCCCTACGAGCAGTACTTC
cdr3_aa: CASSVDNGTPPYEQYF
clone_size: medium-sized
v_call: TRBV9
cdr3_length: 16
j_call: TRBJ2-7
d_call: NA

cdr3_nt: TGCAGTGCTAGAGCCAGAACCTATGGCTACACCTTC
cdr3_aa: CSARARTYGYTF
clone_size: NA
v_call: TRBV20-1
cdr3_length: 12
j_call: TRBJ1-2
d_call: NA

cdr3_nt: TGTGCCAGCAGCTTAGCAAGGGTAGAGTACGAGCAGTACTTC
cdr3_aa: CASSLARVEYEQYF
clone_size: many
v_call: TRBV7-8
cdr3_length: 14
j_call: TRBJ2-7
d_call: NA

cdr3_nt: TGTGCCAGCAGTCCCTTTAGTCCCTACGAGCAGTACTTC
cdr3_aa: CASSPFSPYEQYF
clone_size: few
v_call: TRBV28
cdr3_length: 13
j_call: TRBJ2-7
d_call: NA

cdr3_nt: TGCAGTGCTAGTTACGGAATCAGCACAGATACGCAGTATTTT
cdr3_aa: CSASYGISTDTQYF
clone_size: once
v_call: TRBV20-1
cdr3_length: 14
j_call: TRBJ2-3
d_call: NA

cdr3_nt: TGCGCCAGCAGCTTGGGAGGGGATGAGCAGTTCTTC
cdr3_aa: CASSLGGDEQFF
clone_size: many
v_call: TRBV5-1
cdr3_length: 12
j_call: TRBJ2-1
d_call: NA

cdr3_nt: TGTGCCAGCAGTGACGGGGGCACAGATACGCAGTATTTT
cdr3_aa: CASSDGGTDTQYF
clone_size: NA
v_call: TRBV6-4
cdr3_length: 13
j_call: TRBJ2-3
d_call: NA

cdr3_nt: TGTGCCATCAGTGTATCGCAGGGCTATGGCTACACCTTC
cdr3_aa: CAISVSQGYGYTF
clone_size: few
v_call: TRBV10-3
cdr3_length: 13
j_call: TRBJ1-2
d_call: NA

cdr3_nt: TGTGCCAGCAGAGACCCCACAGATACGCAGTATTTT
cdr3_aa: CASRDPTDTQYF
clone_size: medium-sized
v_call: TRBV6-2/TRBV6-3
cdr3_length: 12
j_call: TRBJ2-3
d_call: NA

cdr3_nt: TGTGCCAGCAGTGGCCAGCTCCCACACGAGCAGTACTTC
cdr3_aa: CASSGQLPHEQYF
clone_size: many
v_call: TRBV9
cdr3_length: 13
j_call: TRBJ2-7
d_call: NA

cdr3_nt: TGTGCCAGCTCACCACCGGCAGGGAGAGGCCAAGAGACCCAGTACTTC
cdr3_aa: CASSPPAGRGQETQYF
clone_size: NA
v_call: TRBV18
cdr3_length: 16
j_call: TRBJ2-5
d_call: NA

cdr3_nt: TGTGCCAGCAGCCAAGGGGGAACGAACACTGAAGCTTTCTTT
cdr3_aa: CASSQGGTNTEAFF
clone_size: few
v_call: TRBV28
cdr3_length: 14
j_call: TRBJ1-1
d_call: NA

cdr3_nt: TGTGCCAGCAGCCCAAGCGAAGGAATGAACACTGAAGCTTTCTTT
cdr3_aa: CASSPSEGMNTEAFF
clone_size: medium-sized
v_call: TRBV11-1
cdr3_length: 15
j_call: TRBJ1-1
d_call: NA

cdr3_nt: TGCAGTGCTGACAGGGGGAATAACTATGGCTACACCTTC
cdr3_aa: CSADRGNNYGYTF
clone_size: once
v_call: TRBV20-1
cdr3_length: 13
j_call: TRBJ1-2
d_call: TRBD1

cdr3_nt: TGTGCCAGCAGTTTTACGACAGGGTGGAACACTGAAGCTTTCTTT
cdr3_aa: CASSFTTGWNTEAFF
clone_size: NA
v_call: TRBV12-3/TRBV12-4
cdr3_length: 15
j_call: TRBJ1-1
d_call: TRBD1

cdr3_nt: TGTGCCAGCAGTTTCCCCCAGGGGAGGACCACTGAAGCTTTCTTT
cdr3_aa: CASSFPQGRTTEAFF
clone_size: NA
v_call: TRBV28
cdr3_length: 15
j_call: TRBJ1-1
d_call: NA

cdr3_nt: TGTGCCAGCAGCGTAGGACAGGGGGCCCCCTACGAGCAGTACTTC
cdr3_aa: CASSVGQGAPYEQYF
clone_size: few
v_call: TRBV9
cdr3_length: 15
j_call: TRBJ2-7
d_call: TRBD1

cdr3_nt: TGTGCCAGTAGTATTCTAGCGGGGGGATGGAATGAGCAGTTCTTC
cdr3_aa: CASSILAGGWNEQFF
clone_size: few
v_call: TRBV19
cdr3_length: 15
j_call: TRBJ2-1
d_call: TRBD2

cdr3_nt: TGTGCCAGCAGTGTTCTCGATACGCAGTATTTT
cdr3_aa: CASSVLDTQYF
clone_size: many
v_call: TRBV2
cdr3_length: 11
j_call: TRBJ2-3
d_call: NA

cdr3_nt: TGTGCCAGCAGCGGACGACAGGGACCTTATGGCTACACCTTC
cdr3_aa: CASSGRQGPYGYTF
clone_size: NA
v_call: TRBV9
cdr3_length: 14
j_call: TRBJ1-2
d_call: TRBD1

cdr3_nt: TGTGCTAGTGGGGGGGTAGCGGATGAGCAGTTCTTC
cdr3_aa: CASGGVADEQFF
clone_size: NA
v_call: TRBV12-5
cdr3_length: 12
j_call: TRBJ2-1
d_call: NA

cdr3_nt: TGTGCCAGCGGGGACAGTAATCAGCCCCAGCATTTT
cdr3_aa: CASGDSNQPQHF
clone_size: many
v_call: TRBV7-9
cdr3_length: 12
j_call: TRBJ1-5
d_call: TRBD1

cdr3_nt: TGTGCCAGCACTGAGTGGGGGAACACCGGGGAGCTGTTTTTT
cdr3_aa: CASTEWGNTGELFF
clone_size: NA
v_call: TRBV19
cdr3_length: 14
j_call: TRBJ2-2
d_call: NA

cdr3_nt: TGTGCCAGCAGTCGGCCTAGCGGGGGGTCCAATGAGCAGTTCTTC
cdr3_aa: CASSRPSGGSNEQFF
clone_size: few
v_call: TRBV6-2/TRBV6-3
cdr3_length: 15
j_call: TRBJ2-1
d_call: TRBD2

cdr3_nt: TGTGCCAGCAGTTACGTCAACACAGATACGCAGTATTTT
cdr3_aa: CASSYVNTDTQYF
clone_size: few
v_call: TRBV6-2/TRBV6-3
cdr3_length: 13
j_call: TRBJ2-3
d_call: NA

cdr3_nt: TGTGCTAGCAGCCACACTAGCGGGAGGGCCCCCGGGGAGCTGTTTTTT
cdr3_aa: CASSHTSGRAPGELFF
clone_size: many
v_call: TRBV7-7
cdr3_length: 16
j_call: TRBJ2-2
d_call: TRBD2

cdr3_nt: TGCGCCAGCAGCTTGGGTCTCTCCAGCTCCTACAATGAGCAGTTCTTC
cdr3_aa: CASSLGLSSSYNEQFF
clone_size: NA
v_call: TRBV5-1
cdr3_length: 16
j_call: TRBJ2-1
d_call: NA

cdr3_nt: TGTGCCAGCAGTGGACAGGAGAGCTCCTACGAGCAGTACTTC
cdr3_aa: CASSGQESSYEQYF
clone_size: few
v_call: TRBV27
cdr3_length: 14
j_call: TRBJ2-7
d_call: TRBD1

cdr3_nt: TGTGCCAGCAGTGTAACCGGGGCACCTACTGGGGGCTACACCTTC
cdr3_aa: CASSVTGAPTGGYTF
clone_size: NA
v_call: TRBV2
cdr3_length: 15
j_call: TRBJ1-2
d_call: NA

cdr3_nt: TGTGCCAGCAGGCCCCCGGGACTAGCGAACACCGGGGAGCTGTTTTTT
cdr3_aa: CASRPPGLANTGELFF
clone_size: NA
v_call: TRBV12-3/TRBV12-4
cdr3_length: 16
j_call: TRBJ2-2
d_call: TRBD2

cdr3_nt: TGTGCCAGCAGTGAAAGGGAGAACACTGAAGCTTTCTTT
cdr3_aa: CASSERENTEAFF
clone_size: few
v_call: TRBV6-1
cdr3_length: 13
j_call: TRBJ1-1
d_call: NA

cdr3_nt: TGTGCCTGGAGTGTTGGCGGGAACGCTGAAGCTTTCTTT
cdr3_aa: CAWSVGGNAEAFF
clone_size: NA
v_call: TRBV30
cdr3_length: 13
j_call: TRBJ1-1
d_call: NA

cdr3_nt: TGTGCCAGCAGCCTGGAGCGGGCCTCCAAGGTTGGAGATACGCAGTATTTT
cdr3_aa: CASSLERASKVGDTQYF
clone_size: NA
v_call: TRBV13
cdr3_length: 17
j_call: TRBJ2-3
d_call: NA

cdr3_nt: TGTGCCACCAGTGATTCGACAGGGTTCGGGAGGCACATTCAGTACTTC
cdr3_aa: CATSDSTGFGRHIQYF
clone_size: many
v_call: TRBV24-1
cdr3_length: 16
j_call: TRBJ2-4
d_call: NA

cdr3_nt: TGTGCCAGCAGCCGAGGAGGGGACTACAGCGATACGCAGTATTTT
cdr3_aa: CASSRGGDYSDTQYF
clone_size: NA
v_call: TRBV7-3
cdr3_length: 15
j_call: TRBJ2-3
d_call: TRBD2

cdr3_nt: TGCAGTGCTAGAGATACGGGGTCCGGGGCCAACGTCCTGACTTTC
cdr3_aa: CSARDTGSGANVLTF
clone_size: NA
v_call: TRBV20-1
cdr3_length: 15
j_call: TRBJ2-6
d_call: NA

cdr3_nt: TGCGCCAGCAGCTTGGGAATGACAGGTGGTGGAGATACGCAGTATTTT
cdr3_aa: CASSLGMTGGGDTQYF
clone_size: once
v_call: TRBV5-1
cdr3_length: 16
j_call: TRBJ2-3
d_call: NA

cdr3_nt: TGTGCCAGCAGTGCAGCCCCCCCCCGGAATGAGCAGTTCTTC
cdr3_aa: CASSAAPPRNEQFF
clone_size: many
v_call: TRBV25-1
cdr3_length: 14
j_call: TRBJ2-1
d_call: NA

cdr3_nt: TGTGCCAGCACCCTCTTCTACGGACAGTTCTACGAGCAGTACTTC
cdr3_aa: CASTLFYGQFYEQYF
clone_size: NA
v_call: TRBV6-2/TRBV6-3
cdr3_length: 15
j_call: TRBJ2-7
d_call: NA

cdr3_nt: TGTGCCAGCAGCCATTACAGGACAGGAGACACTGAAGCTTTCTTT
cdr3_aa: CASSHYRTGDTEAFF
clone_size: once
v_call: TRBV14
cdr3_length: 15
j_call: TRBJ1-1
d_call: TRBD1